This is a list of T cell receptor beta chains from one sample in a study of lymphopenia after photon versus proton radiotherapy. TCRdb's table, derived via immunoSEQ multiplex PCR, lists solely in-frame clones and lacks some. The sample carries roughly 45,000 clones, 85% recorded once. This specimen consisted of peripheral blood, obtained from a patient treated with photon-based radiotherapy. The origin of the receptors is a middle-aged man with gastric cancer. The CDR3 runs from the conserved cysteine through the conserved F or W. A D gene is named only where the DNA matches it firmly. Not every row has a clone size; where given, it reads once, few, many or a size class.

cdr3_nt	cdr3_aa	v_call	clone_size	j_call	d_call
TGTGCCAGCAGTTCTAACGGGGGGGCCGGTTACGAGCAGTACTTC	CASSSNGGAGYEQYF	TRBV6-5	NA	TRBJ2-7	TRBD2
TGTGCCAGCTCACCACGACAGGAGGCTACCTACGAGCAGTACTTC	CASSPRQEATYEQYF	TRBV18	NA	TRBJ2-7	NA
TGTGCCAGCAGTTTAGAAGCAGGGGGCCTCTATGGCTACACCTTC	CASSLEAGGLYGYTF	TRBV2	NA	TRBJ1-2	TRBD1
TGTGCCAGCAGCCAAGCAGGGGGAGGCACTGAAGCTTTCTTT	CASSQAGGGTEAFF	TRBV4-2	NA	TRBJ1-1	TRBD1
TGTGCCAGCTCACCGGGGGTAGGGGGCAACGGAGAGACCCAGTACTTC	CASSPGVGGNGETQYF	TRBV18	NA	TRBJ2-5	TRBD1
TGCGCCAGCAGCCACGAACGGGGGGGCTCCTACAATGAGCAGTTCTTC	CASSHERGGSYNEQFF	TRBV4-1	NA	TRBJ2-1	TRBD2
TGCGCCAGCAGTGAGTCGGTGGACTCAACTAATGAAAAACTGTTTTTT	CASSESVDSTNEKLFF	TRBV10-1	few	TRBJ1-4	NA
TGTGCCAGCAGCTTCTCAGGGAATGAAAAACTGTTTTTT	CASSFSGNEKLFF	TRBV7-2	NA	TRBJ1-4	NA
TGTGCCAGCAGGCGAGACAGGGGTGCCTATAATTCACCCCTCCACTTT	CASRRDRGAYNSPLHF	TRBV27	NA	TRBJ1-6	TRBD1
TGTGCCAGCAGCTCCCTTGACGGACGACCCACAGATACGCAGTATTTT	CASSSLDGRPTDTQYF	TRBV7-2	once	TRBJ2-3	NA
TGTGCCAGCAGCTTATCTCCGACAGGGACATTATTCGCCTACGAGCAGTACTTC	CASSLSPTGTLFAYEQYF	TRBV7-8	NA	TRBJ2-7	TRBD1
TGTGCCAGCAGGTATATGGGGGTAGGCACTGAAGCTTTCTTT	CASRYMGVGTEAFF	TRBV7-9	NA	TRBJ1-1	NA
TGTGCCAGCAGCGCAGATGACAGCAAACTGTTTTTT	CASSADDSKLFF	TRBV9	NA	TRBJ1-4	NA
TGCAGCGTTGAGCGGCAGGGGGGAACAGATACGCAGTATTTT	CSVERQGGTDTQYF	TRBV29-1	once	TRBJ2-3	NA
TGTGCCAGCAGCTTAGGGACCACGTACACCTTC	CASSLGTTYTF	TRBV7-9	medium-sized	TRBJ1-2	NA
TGTGCCAGCAGCTCCGCTTTAGGTGGGGACTTCCAAGAGACCCAGTACTTC	CASSSALGGDFQETQYF	TRBV7-9	NA	TRBJ2-5	NA
TGTGCCTGGAGTGACCTCTGGGGATCTGGGGAAAAACTGTTTTTT	CAWSDLWGSGEKLFF	TRBV30	NA	TRBJ1-4	NA
TGTGCCAGCAGTCCAGGCGGGGGGGCTTATGGCTACACCTTC	CASSPGGGAYGYTF	TRBV28	NA	TRBJ1-2	NA
TGTGCCAGCAGCCCCGGGACGGCGGCGGACATTCAGTACTTC	CASSPGTAADIQYF	TRBV7-2	NA	TRBJ2-4	NA
TGTGCCAGCAGCCAAAGGGGGCTCCACACAGATACGCAGTATTTT	CASSQRGLHTDTQYF	TRBV4-2	NA	TRBJ2-3	TRBD1
TGTGCCAGCAGCCAATCTCCGAGGGGGAACTATGGCTACACCTTC	CASSQSPRGNYGYTF	TRBV16	NA	TRBJ1-2	NA
TGTGCCAGCAGCTTAGCGCAGACAGCTCGAGAGACCCAGTACTTC	CASSLAQTARETQYF	TRBV7-6	NA	TRBJ2-5	NA
TGTGCCAGCAGCTCCCGCGCCCCTTGGACTAGCGGGGTGCAAGAGACCCAGTACTTC	CASSSRAPWTSGVQETQYF	TRBV5-4	NA	TRBJ2-5	TRBD2
TGCAGCGTCGATACTGGGACAGGGGGCAATGAGCAGTTCTTC	CSVDTGTGGNEQFF	TRBV29-1	once	TRBJ2-1	TRBD1
TGTGCCAGCTCACCACTAGCCGGCGGAGAGACCCAGTACTTC	CASSPLAGGETQYF	TRBV18	NA	TRBJ2-5	NA
TGCGCCAGCAGCTTGCAGCCGGGACTCTCCTACGAGCAGTACTTC	CASSLQPGLSYEQYF	TRBV5-1	few	TRBJ2-7	NA
TGTGCCATCAGTGACCCCGGGGGTGCTTTCTTT	CAISDPGGAFF	TRBV10-3	NA	TRBJ1-1	NA
TGTGCCAGCAGCGTATGGGGACAGGGCGATGAAAAACTGTTTTTT	CASSVWGQGDEKLFF	TRBV9	NA	TRBJ1-4	TRBD1
TGTGCCAGCAGCCTCCATTCGGGGGAGAAGGGTTCACCCCTCCACTTT	CASSLHSGEKGSPLHF	TRBV4-2	few	TRBJ1-6	NA
TGCGCCAGCAGCTTGCGCGACAGCGTAATACGGAATGGCTACACCTTC	CASSLRDSVIRNGYTF	TRBV5-1	NA	TRBJ1-2	NA
TGTGCCAGCAGCTTATTCGGGGGGCCTGAAGATGAGCAGTTCTTC	CASSLFGGPEDEQFF	TRBV7-3	NA	TRBJ2-1	NA
TGTGCCAGTATGAGATCGGGACAGGGGATTCAGCCCCAGCATTTT	CASMRSGQGIQPQHF	TRBV19	NA	TRBJ1-5	TRBD1
TGTGCCTGGAGTGCCCGTTGGGGGTCTAACTATGGCTACACCTTC	CAWSARWGSNYGYTF	TRBV30	NA	TRBJ1-2	NA
TGTGCCAGCTCACCGCCCGGGGGAAACGGAAACACCATATATTTT	CASSPPGGNGNTIYF	TRBV18	NA	TRBJ1-3	NA
TGTGCCAGTAGTATGGGGGGGACGTTCTATGGCTACACCTTC	CASSMGGTFYGYTF	TRBV19	NA	TRBJ1-2	NA
TGTGCCAGCAGACAGGGAGCTGAAGCTTTCTTT	CASRQGAEAFF	TRBV6-6	NA	TRBJ1-1	NA
TGTGCCTGGAATTCTCCTCCTAACACTGAAGCTTTCTTT	CAWNSPPNTEAFF	TRBV30	NA	TRBJ1-1	NA
TGTGCCAGCAGTGAGATTGGGGGACAGTCTGAAGCTTTCTTT	CASSEIGGQSEAFF	TRBV6-1	NA	TRBJ1-1	TRBD1
TGTGCCAGCAGCTTGGGAAACATTGCGGGCGATGGCTACACCTTC	CASSLGNIAGDGYTF	TRBV5-5	NA	TRBJ1-2	NA